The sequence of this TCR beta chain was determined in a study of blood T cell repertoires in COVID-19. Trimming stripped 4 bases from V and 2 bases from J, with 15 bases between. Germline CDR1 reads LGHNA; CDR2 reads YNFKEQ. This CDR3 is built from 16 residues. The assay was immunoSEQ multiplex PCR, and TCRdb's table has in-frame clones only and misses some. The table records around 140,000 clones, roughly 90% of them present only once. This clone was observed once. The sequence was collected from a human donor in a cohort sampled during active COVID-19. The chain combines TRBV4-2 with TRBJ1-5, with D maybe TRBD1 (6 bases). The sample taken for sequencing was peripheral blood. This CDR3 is CASSRGGESGNQPQHF. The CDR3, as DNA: TGTGCCAGCAGCCGAGGGGGGGAGTCGGGCAATCAGCCCCAGCATTTT.